One and the same sample provided the 3 T cell receptor beta chains below, sequenced in a study of T-cell memory formation after mild COVID-19. TCRdb reprocessed the 5' RACE reads with MiXCR, giving one entry per CDR3 protein. The sample has 550,000 to 600,000 distinct CDR3 sequences; roughly 17% are singletons. Sequencing was done on a sample of PBMCs or a T cell subset sorted from them (not recorded which). These receptors were obtained from an adult woman who had mild COVID-19 (a few samples of this study predate the infection). Cell type and time point are not known.

The rearrangement joins TRBV21-1 to TRBJ2-3; the table gives TRBD2 as D, unverified against the DNA. TRBV21-1 is tagged as a pseudogene. The CDR3 contains 15 residues. The CDR3 sequence: CASSKVRGGADTQYF. The CDR3 nucleotides read TGTGCCAGCAGCAAAGTAAGGGGAGGTGCAGATACGCAGTATTTT.

This rearrangement joins TRBV14 to TRBJ1-6; D uncertain. Germline CDR1 is SGHDN and CDR2 is FVKESK. The CDR3 contains 15 residues. V lost 0 bases and J 5 bases, leaving 8 bases between the germline ends. The CDR3 DNA is TGTGCCAGCAGCCAAGATAACCGGAATAATTCACCCCTCCACTTT. Translating gives CASSQDNRNNSPLHF.

This rearrangement joins TRBV6-1 to TRBJ2-2; D gene uncertain. Trimming took 4 bases from V and 6 from J, leaving 9 bases between them. The CDR3 loop spans 13 amino acids. Germline loops: CDR1 MNHNS, CDR2 SASEGT. The CDR3 region is CASSGILAGELFF. CDR3 in DNA: TGTGCCAGCAGTGGTATTCTCGCCGGGGAGCTGTTTTTT.